The clone carrying this T cell receptor (beta chain) showed up many times. The data are from a study of neurological immune-mediated disorders. The cells used in sorted libraries, CD4+ or CD8+ T cells, numbered some 1 million. This CDR3 has 12 amino acids. Germline V gene sequence: CDR1 MNHEY, CDR2 SVGAGI. TCRdb analysed the 5' RACE reads with MiXCR anew, one entry per CDR3 protein. In the table there are roughly 15,000 distinct CDR3 sequences, under 4% of which are singletons. The chain recombines TRBV6-5 with TRBJ2-7; 8 positions agree with TRBD2. The receptor was derived from a middle-aged woman in good health. Specimen: CD8+ T cells from blood. The CDR3 protein is CAASGSGYEQYF. In DNA form, the CDR3 reads TGTGCGGCGAGCGGGAGCGGCTACGAGCAGTACTTC.